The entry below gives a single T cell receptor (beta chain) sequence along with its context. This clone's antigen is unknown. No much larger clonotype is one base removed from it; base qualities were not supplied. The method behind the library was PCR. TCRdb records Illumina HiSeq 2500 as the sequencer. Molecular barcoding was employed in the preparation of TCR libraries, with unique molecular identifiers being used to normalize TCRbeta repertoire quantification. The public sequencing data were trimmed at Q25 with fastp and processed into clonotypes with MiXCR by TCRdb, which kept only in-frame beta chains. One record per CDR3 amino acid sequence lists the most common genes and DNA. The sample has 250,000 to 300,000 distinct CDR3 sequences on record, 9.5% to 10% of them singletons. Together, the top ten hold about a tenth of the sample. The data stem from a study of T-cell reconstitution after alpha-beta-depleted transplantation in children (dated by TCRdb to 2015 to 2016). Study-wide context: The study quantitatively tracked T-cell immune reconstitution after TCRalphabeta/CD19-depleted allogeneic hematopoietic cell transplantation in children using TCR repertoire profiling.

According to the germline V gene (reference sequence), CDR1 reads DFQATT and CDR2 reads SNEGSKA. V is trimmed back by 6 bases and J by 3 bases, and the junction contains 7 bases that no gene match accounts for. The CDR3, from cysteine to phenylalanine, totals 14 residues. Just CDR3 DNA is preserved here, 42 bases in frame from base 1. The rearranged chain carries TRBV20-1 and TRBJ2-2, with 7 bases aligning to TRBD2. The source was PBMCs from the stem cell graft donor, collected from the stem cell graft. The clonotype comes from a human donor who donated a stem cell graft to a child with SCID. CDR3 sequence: CSAPGGSHTGELFF. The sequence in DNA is TGCAGTGCACCCGGGGGGTCTCACACCGGGGAGCTGTTTTTT.